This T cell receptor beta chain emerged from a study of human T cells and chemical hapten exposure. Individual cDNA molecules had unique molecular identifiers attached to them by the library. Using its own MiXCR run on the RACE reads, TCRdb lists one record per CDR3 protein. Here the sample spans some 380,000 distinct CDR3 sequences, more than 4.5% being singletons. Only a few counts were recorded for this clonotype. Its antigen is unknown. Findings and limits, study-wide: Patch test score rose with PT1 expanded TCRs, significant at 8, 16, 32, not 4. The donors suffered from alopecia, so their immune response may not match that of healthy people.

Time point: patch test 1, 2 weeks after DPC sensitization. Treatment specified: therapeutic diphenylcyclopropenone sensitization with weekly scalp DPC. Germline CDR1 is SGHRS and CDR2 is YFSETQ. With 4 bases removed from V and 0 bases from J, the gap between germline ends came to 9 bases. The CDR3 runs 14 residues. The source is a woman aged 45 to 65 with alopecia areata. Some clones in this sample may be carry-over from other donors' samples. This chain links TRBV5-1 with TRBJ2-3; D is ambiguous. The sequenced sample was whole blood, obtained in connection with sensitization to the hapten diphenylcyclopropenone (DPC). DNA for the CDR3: TGCGCCAGCAGCCCCCGGCCTAGCACAGATACGCAGTATTTT. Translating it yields CASSPRPSTDTQYF.